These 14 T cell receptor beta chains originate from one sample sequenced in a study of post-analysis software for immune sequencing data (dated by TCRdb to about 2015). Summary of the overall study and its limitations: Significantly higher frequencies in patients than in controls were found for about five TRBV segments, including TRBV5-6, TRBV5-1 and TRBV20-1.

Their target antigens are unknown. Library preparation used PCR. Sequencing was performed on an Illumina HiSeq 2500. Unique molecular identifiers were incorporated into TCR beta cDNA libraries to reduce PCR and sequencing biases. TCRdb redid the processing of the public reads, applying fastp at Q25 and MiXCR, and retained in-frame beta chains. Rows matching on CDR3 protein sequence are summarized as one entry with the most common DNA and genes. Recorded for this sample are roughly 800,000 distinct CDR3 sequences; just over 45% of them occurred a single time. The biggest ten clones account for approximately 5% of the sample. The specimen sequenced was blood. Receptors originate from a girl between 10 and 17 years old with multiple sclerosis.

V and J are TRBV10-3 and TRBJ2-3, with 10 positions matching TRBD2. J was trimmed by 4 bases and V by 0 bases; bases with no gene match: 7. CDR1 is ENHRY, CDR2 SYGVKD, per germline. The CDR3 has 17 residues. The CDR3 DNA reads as TGTGCCATCAGTGAGTCGTTGGCTAGCGGGAGTGCAGATACGCAGTATTTT. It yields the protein CAISESLASGSADTQYF.

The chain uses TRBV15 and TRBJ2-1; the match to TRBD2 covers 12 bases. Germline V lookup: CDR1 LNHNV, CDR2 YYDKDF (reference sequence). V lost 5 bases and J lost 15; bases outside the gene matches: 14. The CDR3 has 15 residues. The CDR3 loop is CATSGTGTSGSKRFF. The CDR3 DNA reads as TGTGCCACCAGCGGAACCGGGACTAGCGGGTCCAAGAGGTTCTTC.

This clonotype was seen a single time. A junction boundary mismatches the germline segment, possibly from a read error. The CDR3 sequence: CASRPGQEYGYTF. CDR3 in DNA: TGCGCCAGCAGGCCGGGACAGGAGTATGGCTACACCTTC. V and J are TRBV6-6 and TRBJ1-2, with 8 bases fitting TRBD1. The CDR3 covers 13 residues. Per the germline V gene, CDR1 is MNHNY and CDR2 is SVGAGI (reference sequence).

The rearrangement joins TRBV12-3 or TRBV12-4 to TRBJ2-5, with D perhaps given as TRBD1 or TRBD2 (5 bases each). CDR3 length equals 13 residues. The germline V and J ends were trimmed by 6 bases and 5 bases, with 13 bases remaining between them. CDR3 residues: CASRGDRTETQYF. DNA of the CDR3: TGTGCCAGCAGGGGGGACCGAACGGAGACCCAGTACTTC.

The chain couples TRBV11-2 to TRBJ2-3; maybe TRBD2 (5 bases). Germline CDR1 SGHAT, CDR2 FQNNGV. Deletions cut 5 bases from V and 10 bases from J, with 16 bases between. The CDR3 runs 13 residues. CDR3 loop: CASSVIRDRAQYF. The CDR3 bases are TGTGCCAGCAGCGTAATCCGGGATAGGGCGCAGTATTTT. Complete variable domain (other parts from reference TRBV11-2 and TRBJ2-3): EAGVAQSPRYKIIEKRQSVAFWCNPISGHATLYWYQQILGQGPKLLIQFQNNGVVDDSQLPKDRFSAERLKGVDSTLKIQPAKLEDSAVYLCASSVIRDRAQYFGPGTRLTVL.

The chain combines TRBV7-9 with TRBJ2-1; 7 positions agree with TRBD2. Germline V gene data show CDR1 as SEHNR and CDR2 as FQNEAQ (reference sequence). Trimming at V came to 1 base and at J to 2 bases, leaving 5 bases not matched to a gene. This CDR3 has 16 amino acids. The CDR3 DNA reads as TGTGCCAGCAGCTTAGGTCCTAGCGGACCCTACAATGAGCAGTTCTTC. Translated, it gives CASSLGPSGPYNEQFF.

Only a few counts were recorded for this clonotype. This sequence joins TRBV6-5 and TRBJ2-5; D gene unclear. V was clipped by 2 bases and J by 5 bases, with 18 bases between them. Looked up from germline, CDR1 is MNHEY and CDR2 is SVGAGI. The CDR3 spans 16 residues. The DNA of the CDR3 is TGTGCCAGCAGTTACAGTTCGCCTCGCTTGGCGGAGACCCAGTACTTC. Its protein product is CASSYSSPRLAETQYF.

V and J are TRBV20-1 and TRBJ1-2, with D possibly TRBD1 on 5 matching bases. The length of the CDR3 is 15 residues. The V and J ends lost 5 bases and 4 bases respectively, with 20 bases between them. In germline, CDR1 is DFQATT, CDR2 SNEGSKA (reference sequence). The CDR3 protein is CSASPAFGQGYGYTF. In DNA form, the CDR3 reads TGCAGTGCTTCCCCCGCCTTCGGGCAGGGCTATGGCTACACCTTC.

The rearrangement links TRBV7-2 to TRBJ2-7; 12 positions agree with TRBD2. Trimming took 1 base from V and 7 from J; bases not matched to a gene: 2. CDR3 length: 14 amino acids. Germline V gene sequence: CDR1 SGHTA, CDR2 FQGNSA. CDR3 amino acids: CASSLDGTSGEQYF. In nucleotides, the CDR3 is TGTGCCAGCAGCTTAGATGGGACTAGCGGGGAGCAGTACTTC.

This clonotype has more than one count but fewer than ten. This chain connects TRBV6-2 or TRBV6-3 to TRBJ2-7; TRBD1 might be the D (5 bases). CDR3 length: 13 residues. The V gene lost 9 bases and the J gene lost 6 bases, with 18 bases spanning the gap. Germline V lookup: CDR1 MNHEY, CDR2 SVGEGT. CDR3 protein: CASRYYRQGEQYF. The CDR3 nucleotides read TGTGCCAGTAGATACTACCGTCAGGGCGAGCAGTACTTC.

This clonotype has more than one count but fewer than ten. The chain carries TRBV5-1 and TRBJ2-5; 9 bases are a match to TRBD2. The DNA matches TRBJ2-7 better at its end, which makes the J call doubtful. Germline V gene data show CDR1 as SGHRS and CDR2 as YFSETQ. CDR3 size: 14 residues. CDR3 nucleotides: TGCGCCAGCAGCGAGCGCTTGCGGGAGGGCGAGCAGTACTTC. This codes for CASSERLREGEQYF.

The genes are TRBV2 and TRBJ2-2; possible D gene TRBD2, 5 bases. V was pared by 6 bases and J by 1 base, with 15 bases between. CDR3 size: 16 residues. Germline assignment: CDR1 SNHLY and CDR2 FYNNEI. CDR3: CASRVSRVRNTGELFF. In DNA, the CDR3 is TGTGCCAGCAGGGTTTCGAGGGTGAGGAACACCGGGGAGCTGTTTTTT.

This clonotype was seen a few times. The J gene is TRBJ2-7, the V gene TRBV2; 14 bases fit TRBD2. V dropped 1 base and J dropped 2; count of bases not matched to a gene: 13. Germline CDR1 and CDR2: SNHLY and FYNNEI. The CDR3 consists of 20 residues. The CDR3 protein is CASSEGEWTSGRQTPYEQYF. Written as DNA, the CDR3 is TGTGCCAGCAGTGAAGGCGAATGGACTAGCGGGAGGCAAACCCCCTACGAGCAGTACTTC. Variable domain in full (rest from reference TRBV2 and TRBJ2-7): EPEVTQTPSHQVTQMGQEVILRCVPISNHLYFYWYRQILGQKVEFLVSFYNNEISEKSEIFDDQFSVERPDGSNFTLKIRSTKLEDSAMYFCASSEGEWTSGRQTPYEQYFGPGTRLTVT.

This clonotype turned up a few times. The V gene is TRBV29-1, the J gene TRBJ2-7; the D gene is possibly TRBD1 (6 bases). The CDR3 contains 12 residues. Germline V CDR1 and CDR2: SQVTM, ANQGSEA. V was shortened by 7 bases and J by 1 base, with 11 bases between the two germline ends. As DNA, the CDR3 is TGCAGCGCCAAGACAGGATCCTACGAGCAGTACTTC. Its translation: CSAKTGSYEQYF.